The T cell receptor beta chain under discussion was sequenced for a study of regulatory T cells in long-lasting Graves disease. As to time point: newly diagnosed GD, antithyroid drugs for less than 3 months. There was RNA extracted from PBMCs, and the TCR library was made from it. This CDR3 region has 13 residues. V was cut by 2 bases and J by 2 bases, with 7 bases left in between. This clonotype was seen many times. Construction of TCR beta libraries relied on iRepertoire HTBI primers and on Arm-PCR targeting CDR3 regions. MiXCR, applied by TCRdb to the multiplex PCR reads, yields one record per CDR3 protein. The sample contains some 500,000 distinct CDR3 sequences, roughly 13% of which appear only once. These data were likewise used in another study, on T cells in Graves' hyperthyroidism and ophthalmopathy.

This specimen consisted of peripheral blood mononuclear cells (PBMCs), obtained at new diagnosis, from a patient treated with antithyroid drugs. J is TRBJ2-7 and V is TRBV12-3 or TRBV12-4; possibly TRBD1 or TRBD2 for D (5 bases each). The sequence derives from a young man with Graves disease. CDR3 nucleotide sequence: TGTGCCAGCAGTTTAAGGGACCCCTACGAGCAGTACTTC. The encoded protein is CASSLRDPYEQYF.